The entry below describes one T cell receptor beta chain. These data originate in a study of chemoradiotherapy in HPV16-positive cancers. The germline gives CDR1 PRHDT, CDR2 FYEKMQ (reference sequence). The CDR3 is 17 residues long. Trimming left V 0 bases short and J 0 bases short, with 13 bases between. Here immunoSEQ multiplex PCR was the method, and the copy in TCRdb shows in-frame clones only, minus some. The sample lists over a thousand clones, about 91% occurring once. Sequences were derived from tumor tissue, sampled from a patient who underwent chemoradiotherapy. The sequence came from a human donor with HPV-associated anogenital cancer. This sequence joins TRBV13 and TRBJ2-3, with D perhaps TRBD2 (5 bases). This chain's CDR3 is CASSLGAGGSSTDTQYF. The CDR3 DNA reads TGTGCCAGCAGCTTAGGCGCGGGCGGATCTAGCACAGATACGCAGTATTTT. The full variable domain, its missing parts supplied by reference TRBV13 and TRBJ2-3, is AAGVIQSPRHLIKEKRETATLKCYPIPRHDTVYWYQQGPGQDPQFLISFYEKMQSDKGSIPDRFSAQQFSDYHSELNMSSLELGDSALYFCASSLGAGGSSTDTQYFGPGTRLTVL.